This entry lists 8 T cell receptor beta chains sequenced from one sample in a study of T cell changes during pregnancy in multiple sclerosis. Here immunoSEQ multiplex PCR was the method, and the copy in TCRdb shows in-frame clones only, minus some. The data contain about 100,000 clones, 85% to 95% of them singletons. Specimen: peripheral blood, collected after pregnancy. These receptors were taken from a female donor with multiple sclerosis, enrolled in a pregnancy study.

The V and J genes are TRBV15 and TRBJ1-6; D ambiguous. The CDR3 covers 16 residues. Germline CDR1 is LNHNV and CDR2 is YYDKDF (reference sequence). V lost 0 bases to trimming and J lost 2 bases, with 8 bases between them. For the CDR3, the DNA is TGTGCCACCAGCAGAGATAGGAGCCCCTATAATTCACCCCTCCACTTT. Translated, it gives CATSRDRSPYNSPLHF.

The CDR3 loop is CASSRLAGASTDTQYF. DNA for the CDR3: TGTGCCAGCAGTCGACTAGCGGGAGCCAGCACAGATACGCAGTATTTT. V gene TRBV2 combines with J gene TRBJ2-3, with 12 bases lining up with TRBD2. The CDR3 is 16 amino acids. Looked up from germline, CDR1 is SNHLY and CDR2 is FYNNEI. With 5 bases clipped from V and 0 bases from J, the junction kept 3 bases outside the gene matches.

This clone appeared once. This chain links TRBV7-2 with TRBJ2-2; the D gene is possibly TRBD2 (6 bases). Per germline, CDR1 SGHTA and CDR2 FQGNSA. The CDR3 has 15 residues. V lost 3 bases and J 4 bases, leaving 12 bases between the germline ends. CDR3 loop: CASSFDAGLTGELFF. CDR3 nucleotide sequence: TGTGCCAGCAGCTTTGATGCGGGGCTCACCGGGGAGCTGTTTTTT.

This chain links TRBV21-1 with TRBJ1-2. TRBV21-1 is assigned pseudogene status. This CDR3 has 17 amino acids. The DNA for the CDR3 is TGTGCCAGCAGCAAAGGACGGGGGTCTCTTCACTACTATGGCTACACCTTC. Its protein is CASSKGRGSLHYYGYTF.

This clone has just a few counts. The CDR3 DNA sequence: TGTGCCAGCAGTGTTGGAGTGCTGGATCAGTACTTC. Its protein is CASSVGVLDQYF. The chain has TRBV2 and TRBJ2-4, with no clear D. Germline-derived CDR1 and CDR2 are SNHLY and FYNNEI. V dropped 4 bases and J dropped 12 bases, with 13 bases sitting between them. The CDR3 runs to 12 residues.

Only one count was recorded for this clone. V gene TRBV27 combines with J gene TRBJ2-3, with 13 bases matching TRBD2. The CDR3 is 21 amino acids. CDR1 is MNHEY, CDR2 SMNVEV, per germline (reference sequence). V lost 2 bases to trimming and J lost 1 base; unmatched junction nucleotides: 15. The CDR3 DNA sequence: TGTGCCAGCAGTTTAAGGCGTCCTAGGACTAGCGGGAGTCTGGGCACAGATACGCAGTATTTT. This gives the protein CASSLRRPRTSGSLGTDTQYF.

This chain uses TRBV15 with TRBJ1-1; 12 bases map to TRBD1. V lost 5 bases, J lost 4 bases, and 8 bases stayed unmatched. The CDR3 covers 16 residues. Germline V lookup: CDR1 LNHNV, CDR2 YYDKDF (reference sequence). The CDR3 protein is CATSARDRGLFTEAFF. In DNA form, the CDR3 reads TGTGCCACCAGCGCCCGGGACAGGGGGCTTTTCACTGAAGCTTTCTTT. Based on the CDR3 plus reference TRBV15 and TRBJ1-1, the full variable domain is DAMVIQNPRYQVTQFGKPVTLSCSQTLNHNVMYWYQQKSSQAPKLLFHYYDKDFNNEADTPDNFQSRRPNTSFCFLDIRSPGLGDTAMYLCATSARDRGLFTEAFFGQGTRLTVV.

V is TRBV28 and J is TRBJ2-5; TRBD2 aligns across 7 bases. CDR1 is MDHEN and CDR2 is SYDVKM in the germline V gene. The CDR3 totals 16 residues. V shed 5 bases, J shed 3 bases, and the junction held 12 bases outside the gene matches. As DNA, the CDR3 is TGTGCCAGCAGTCCAACCCAATGGAGCGGGAAAGAGACCCAGTACTTC. Amino acids: CASSPTQWSGKETQYF.